Listed here is a single T cell receptor beta chain. This clonotype was observed at least ten times. No cognate antigen has been identified for it. Qualities for individual bases were not recorded, and no much larger clone is one base off. The lymph node samples were taken from the axillary draining lymph nodes of breast cancer patients. The sequencer listed for this sample is Illumina HiSeq 2000. TCR beta chain libraries were generated through multiplex PCR amplification. The amplified TCR beta chain products were analyzed by high-throughput sequencing. The public sequencing data were trimmed at Q25 with fastp and processed into clonotypes with MiXCR by TCRdb, which kept only in-frame beta chains. Under each unique CDR3 protein, matching rows form one entry showing the most common genes and DNA. The sample profile shows roughly 86,000 distinct CDR3 sequences; approximately 19% of them were found once. The ten biggest clones cover about 2.2% of the sample.

Taken from cysteine to phenylalanine, the CDR3 has 17 residues. Only CDR3 DNA remains: 51 bases, in frame from the first base. In the germline V gene, CDR1 corresponds to SGHRS and CDR2 to YFSETQ. Relative to germline, V is missing 4 bases and J is missing 7 bases, with 14 bases of the junction outside any gene match. This specimen comes from a study of breast tumors, draining lymph nodes, adjacent tissues (dated by TCRdb to the mid-2010s). Looking at the study overall: The study compared TCR beta repertoires across tumor, adjacent nontumor tissue and axillary lymph nodes from breast cancer patients. In human breast cancer, the study set out to assess how tumor, surrounding tissue and draining lymph node repertoires relate to one another and whether T cells might be exchanged between them.

What the study reported, not specific to this receptor: Tumor T-cell repertoires showed less diversity than lymph node repertoires and more diversity than nontumor tissue repertoires, and tumor T-cell repertoires showed preferential V and J gene usage. Tumor and nontumor tissue repertoires were found to be significantly more similar in luminal-like than in basal-like breast cancer. The conclusion that tumor T cells originate in lymph nodes was framed as consistent with a hypothesis rather than directly demonstrated. A scenario in which most tumor T cells derive from the lymph node and then expand within tumor tissue was judged to be consistent with the data.

The chain is assembled from TRBV5-1 and TRBJ2-1, with TRBD2 matching 10 junction bases. The sample taken for sequencing was axillary lymph node tissue. The receptor was isolated from a female donor with breast cancer. Some clones in this sample may be carry-over from other donors' samples. Read as DNA, the sequence is TGCGCCAGCAGCCTCCGGGCTTCTAGCGGGGGCGTTAATGAGCAGTTCTTC. Its protein product is CASSLRASSGGVNEQFF.